The 10 T cell receptor beta chains reported below all come from one sample, sequenced in a study of cytomegalovirus exposure and HLA in healthy donors. Method: immunoSEQ multiplex PCR; TCRdb's copy keeps in-frame clones and lacks some. Here the sample spans around 300,000 clones, over 75% being singletons. The sequenced sample consisted of PBMCs. The receptors derive from a woman between 18 and 29 years old in good health and CMV-seronegative.

The V call is TRBV28, the J call TRBJ1-1; no definite D call. Germline CDR1 reads MDHEN; CDR2 reads SYDVKM. V was pared by 3 bases and J by 1 base, with 15 bases between. The CDR3 contains 16 residues. The CDR3 nucleotides are TGTGCCAGCAGTTTGGCCAGGCCGGTGAAGAACACTGAAGCTTTCTTT. This gives the protein CASSLARPVKNTEAFF. The variable domain in full, completed from reference TRBV28 and TRBJ1-1, reads DVKVTQSSRYLVKRTGEKVFLECVQDMDHENMFWYRQDPGLGLRLIYFSYDVKMKEKGDIPEGYSVSREKKERFSLILESASTNQTSMYLCASSLARPVKNTEAFFGQGTRLTVV.

The chain joins TRBV2 to TRBJ2-3; 10 bases align to TRBD2. CDR3 length equals 18 residues. CDR1 SNHLY and CDR2 FYNNEI come from the germline V gene. Trimming at V came to 5 bases and at J to 0 bases, leaving 11 bases not matched to a gene. The CDR3 DNA sequence: TGTGCCAGCAGTCGTATGAGCGGGAGGGGTGCTAGCACAGATACGCAGTATTTT. Residues: CASSRMSGRGASTDTQYF.

This clone was picked up one time. The gene calls are TRBV27 and TRBJ2-2; D possibly corresponds to TRBD2 (6 bases). Trimming removed 4 bases from V and 1 base from J, with 10 bases in between. This CDR3 comprises 15 residues. CDR1 is MNHEY and CDR2 is SMNVEV in the germline V gene (reference sequence). The CDR3 reads CASSWGLMNTGELFF. CDR3 sequence (DNA): TGTGCCAGCAGTTGGGGACTGATGAACACCGGGGAGCTGTTTTTT.

This chain links TRBV25-1 with TRBJ2-1, with 10 bases matching TRBD2. Unmatched junction bases numbered 8, after V lost 3 bases and J lost 9 bases. The CDR3 runs to 15 residues. Germline V CDR1 and CDR2: MGHDK, SYGVNS. In nucleotides, the CDR3 is TGTGCCAGCAGTGACAGCGGGAGGGCCCCCGTTGAGCAGTTCTTC. Translating it yields CASSDSGRAPVEQFF.

The J gene is TRBJ2-7, the V gene TRBV5-4, with a tentative D call TRBD1 (6 bases). The CDR3 has 14 amino acids. Germline V gene sequence: CDR1 SGHNT, CDR2 YYREEE (reference sequence). The V and J ends lost 2 bases and 6 bases respectively, with 15 bases between them. CDR3 region: CASSFQGTSGEQYF. CDR3 DNA: TGTGCCAGCAGCTTTCAAGGGACATCTGGCGAGCAGTACTTC.

This clone was detected many times. This chain links TRBV28 with TRBJ2-2; the match to TRBD1 covers 7 bases. J gave up 2 bases and V 5 bases, and 8 bases lay outside the gene matches. This CDR3 is 16 amino acids long. In germline, CDR1 is MDHEN, CDR2 SYDVKM. The CDR3: CASSLHRDSNTGELFF. The CDR3 nucleotides read TGTGCCAGCAGTCTCCACCGGGACAGCAACACCGGGGAGCTGTTTTTT. The complete variable domain, with remaining parts taken from reference TRBV28 and TRBJ2-2, reads DVKVTQSSRYLVKRTGEKVFLECVQDMDHENMFWYRQDPGLGLRLIYFSYDVKMKEKGDIPEGYSVSREKKERFSLILESASTNQTSMYLCASSLHRDSNTGELFFGEGSRLTVL.

The rearrangement uses TRBV28 and TRBJ1-5; 7 bases are shared with TRBD1. This CDR3 spans 14 amino acids. CDR1 is MDHEN and CDR2 is SYDVKM in the germline V gene. The ends lost 4 bases at V and 3 bases at J; junction bases unmatched: 3. The CDR3 DNA sequence: TGTGCCAGCAGTTCACAGGGGTACAATCAGCCCCAGCATTTT. It translates to CASSSQGYNQPQHF.

The V gene is TRBV6-1, the J gene TRBJ1-2, with TRBD1 identical over 8 bases. V lost 5 bases, J lost 0 bases, and 2 bases stayed unmatched. CDR3 length: 14 amino acids. Germline CDR1 reads MNHNS; CDR2 reads SASEGT. The CDR3: CASSRTGTNYGYTF. In DNA form, the CDR3 reads TGTGCCAGCAGTCGGACAGGGACTAACTATGGCTACACCTTC.

CDR3 sequence (DNA): TGCGCCAGCAGCTTGGAAGCCTCAGGGACTGAAGCTTTCTTT. It encodes CASSLEASGTEAFF. The genes are TRBV5-1 and TRBJ1-1, with TRBD1 as a possible D gene (5 bases). V lost 0 bases, J lost 5 bases, and 11 bases lay in between. The CDR3 runs to 14 residues. In germline, CDR1 is SGHRS, CDR2 YFSETQ.

CDR3 nucleotide sequence: TGTGCCAGCAGCGCCCGACAGGTTAACTACGAGCAGTACTTC. Translated: CASSARQVNYEQYF. V is TRBV7-8 and J is TRBJ2-7, with D maybe TRBD1 (6 bases). Germline assignment: CDR1 SGHVS and CDR2 FQNEAQ. V was trimmed by 5 bases and J by 3 bases, leaving 14 bases between them. CDR3 length: 14 amino acids.